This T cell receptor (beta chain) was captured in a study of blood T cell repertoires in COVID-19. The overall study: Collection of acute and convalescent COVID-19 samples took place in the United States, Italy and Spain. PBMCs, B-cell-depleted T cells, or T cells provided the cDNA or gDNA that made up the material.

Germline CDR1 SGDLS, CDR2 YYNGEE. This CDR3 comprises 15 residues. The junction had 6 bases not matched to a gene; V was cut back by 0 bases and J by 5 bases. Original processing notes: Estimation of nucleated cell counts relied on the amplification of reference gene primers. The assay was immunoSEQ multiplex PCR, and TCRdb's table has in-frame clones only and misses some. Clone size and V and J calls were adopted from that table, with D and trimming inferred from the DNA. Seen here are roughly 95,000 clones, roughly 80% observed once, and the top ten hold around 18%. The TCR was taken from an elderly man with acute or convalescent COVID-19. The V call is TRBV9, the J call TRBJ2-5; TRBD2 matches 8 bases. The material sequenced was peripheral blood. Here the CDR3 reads CASSVAGGRFETQYF. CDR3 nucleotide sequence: TGTGCCAGCAGCGTAGCGGGCGGGAGGTTTGAGACCCAGTACTTC.